Below are 18 T cell receptor beta chains sequenced from a single sample in a study of blood T cell repertoires in COVID-19. Only in-frame clones appear in the TCRdb table, and some are missing; sequencing was by immunoSEQ multiplex PCR. In the table there are 150,000 to 180,000 clones, approximately 85% of which are singletons. Sequencing was done on a sample of peripheral blood. All receptors derive from a man aged 55-75 years with COVID-19, enrolled during active disease.

The chain uses TRBV19 and TRBJ1-5, with 7 bases identical to TRBD1. Trimming at V came to 6 bases and at J to 3 bases, leaving 14 bases not matched to a gene. The CDR3 is 17 residues long. Looked up from germline, CDR1 is LNHDA and CDR2 is SQIVND (reference sequence). CDR3 amino acids: CASRGWGGQAYNQPQHF. DNA for the CDR3: TGTGCCAGTAGAGGGTGGGGAGGACAGGCCTACAATCAGCCCCAGCATTTT.

The chain joins TRBV28 to TRBJ2-3; 7 nucleotides align to TRBD2. V shed 4 bases, J shed 4 bases, and the junction held 5 bases outside the gene matches. The CDR3 runs to 14 residues. Germline CDR1 and CDR2: MDHEN and SYDVKM. This CDR3 is CASSWTRGADTQYF. The CDR3 nucleotides read TGTGCCAGCAGTTGGACCCGGGGGGCAGATACGCAGTATTTT.

Notes on this clone: At one of its ends the junction is not consistent with the germline gene, which may arise from a read error. The rearrangement joins TRBV4-1 to TRBJ2-7, with TRBD1 matching over 7 bases. In germline, CDR1 is MGHRA, CDR2 YSYEKL. The CDR3 loop spans 14 amino acids. The CDR3 spells CAGSQQGTSYEQYF. CDR3 DNA sequence: TGCGCCGGCAGCCAACAGGGGACCTCCTACGAGCAGTACTTC.

The CDR3 spells CASSQDRVLNEKLFF. CDR3 nucleotides: TGCGCCAGCAGCCAAGATCGGGTCCTAAATGAAAAACTGTTTTTT. This chain joins TRBV4-3 and TRBJ1-4; D not certain. The CDR3 has 15 amino acids. Trimming cost V 0 bases and J 5 bases, with 10 bases left between them. Germline V lookup: CDR1 LGHNA, CDR2 YSLEER.

The table lists this clone with a count of one. CDR3 region: CASSQQGNTEAFF. The CDR3 DNA reads as TGTGCCAGCAGTCAACAGGGGAACACTGAAGCTTTCTTT. This chain links TRBV6-5 with TRBJ1-1, with TRBD1 as a possible D gene (6 bases). Trimming pared 5 bases from V and 1 base from J, leaving 8 bases between. The CDR3 length is 13 residues. Germline loops: CDR1 MNHEY, CDR2 SVGAGI.

The J gene is TRBJ1-4, the V gene TRBV6-6; possible D gene TRBD1, 6 bases. The CDR3 runs to 15 residues. With 2 bases removed from V and 3 bases from J, the gap between germline ends came to 10 bases. Germline V CDR1 and CDR2: MNHNY, SVGAGI (reference sequence). The CDR3 nucleotides are TGTGCCAGCAGTTACCCAGGGGTATCTAATGAAAAACTGTTTTTT. Translating gives CASSYPGVSNEKLFF.

CDR3 loop: CASSYGRQDGYTF. CDR3 nucleotides: TGTGCCAGCAGCTACGGAAGACAGGATGGCTACACCTTC. The V call is TRBV3-1 (or the pseudogene TRBV3-2), the J call TRBJ1-2, with D possibly being TRBD1 (6 bases). Germline CDR1 is LGHDT and CDR2 is YNNKEL (reference sequence). CDR3 length: 13 residues. V was trimmed by 5 bases and J by 6 bases, leaving 13 bases between them.

This rearrangement joins TRBV7-3 to TRBJ2-1; 10 bases align to TRBD2. Germline CDR1 SGHTA, CDR2 FQGTGA. The J segment lost 0 bases and the V segment lost 0 bases, leaving 5 bases of the junction unmatched. This CDR3 contains 18 residues. CDR3: CASSLTPGLAASYNEQFF. DNA for the CDR3: TGTGCCAGCAGCTTAACTCCAGGACTAGCGGCCTCCTACAATGAGCAGTTCTTC.

The chain recombines TRBV9 with TRBJ1-1; tentative D call: TRBD1 (6 bases). The germline CDR1 and CDR2 sequences are SGDLS and YYNGEE. CDR3 length equals 14 residues. Between the trimmed V and J ends, which lost 4 bases and 1 base, there was a span of 11 bases. The CDR3 nucleotides read TGTGCCAGCAGCAAGGGACACTCGAACACTGAAGCTTTCTTT. It codes for CASSKGHSNTEAFF.

The rearrangement joins TRBV12-3 or TRBV12-4 to TRBJ1-4, with TRBD1 matching over 7 bases. CDR3 length equals 13 residues. J was trimmed by 8 bases and V by 3 bases; bases with no gene match: 3. The CDR3 DNA sequence: TGTGCCAGCAGTTTTCGGACAGGCGAAAAACTGTTTTTT. Its protein product is CASSFRTGEKLFF.

The chain joins TRBV19 to TRBJ1-1; D may be TRBD1 (5 bases). The germline V gene encodes CDR1 LNHDA and CDR2 SQIVND (reference sequence). This CDR3 is 13 amino acids long. Trimming stripped 8 bases from V and 5 bases from J, with 15 bases between. CDR3 sequence: CASEIFGGTEAFF. The CDR3 bases are TGTGCCAGTGAAATCTTCGGGGGAACTGAAGCTTTCTTT.

The V gene is TRBV7-6, the J gene TRBJ1-1; D perhaps matches TRBD1 (6 bases). Germline loops: CDR1 SGHVS, CDR2 FNYEAQ. CDR3 length: 14 amino acids. Trimming cost V 5 bases and J 2 bases, with 12 bases left between them. This chain's CDR3 is CASSNTRGNTEAFF. CDR3 nucleotides: TGTGCCAGCAGCAACACCAGGGGAAACACTGAAGCTTTCTTT. The full variable domain, its missing parts supplied by reference TRBV7-6 and TRBJ1-1, is GAGVSQSPRYKVTKRGQDVALRCDPISGHVSLYWYRQALGQGPEFLTYFNYEAQQDKSGLPNDRFSAERPEGSISTLTIQRTEQRDSAMYRCASSNTRGNTEAFFGQGTRLTVV.

This clone came up a few times. The V gene is TRBV11-1, the J gene TRBJ1-1; possibly TRBD1 for D (5 bases). Trimming left V 3 bases short and J 1 base short, with 6 bases between. Per germline, CDR1 SGHAT and CDR2 FQDESV (reference sequence). This CDR3 spans 13 amino acids. The CDR3 loop reads CASSFDRNTEAFF. CDR3 bases: TGTGCCAGCAGCTTTGACAGGAACACTGAAGCTTTCTTT.

The CDR3 loop is CASSLGPGNTIYF. As DNA, the CDR3 is TGTGCCAGCAGCTTGGGCCCCGGAAACACCATATATTTT. J is TRBJ1-3 and V is TRBV11-2; the D is unclear. Germline V CDR1 and CDR2: SGHAT, FQNNGV. The V end was cut by 3 bases, the J end by 4 bases, with 7 bases between. The CDR3 is made up of 13 amino acids.

The V gene is TRBV12-5, the J gene TRBJ2-7, with D perhaps matching TRBD2 (5 bases). V gave up 3 bases and J gave up 2 bases, with 11 bases separating them. Germline loops: CDR1 LGHNT, CDR2 FRNRAP. The CDR3 consists of 14 residues. CDR3 protein: CASGFLGVTYEQYF. CDR3 nucleotides: TGTGCTAGTGGTTTTCTGGGAGTTACCTACGAGCAGTACTTC.

V is TRBV19 and J is TRBJ1-4; TRBD1 is a possible D gene (6 bases). V was cut by 9 bases and J by 3 bases, with 11 bases left in between. From germline, CDR1 is LNHDA and CDR2 SQIVND (reference sequence). There are 13 residues in the CDR3. CDR3 sequence: CASEGGANEKLFF. The CDR3 DNA reads as TGTGCCAGCGAGGGGGGGGCTAATGAAAAACTGTTTTTT. Complete variable domain (other parts from reference TRBV19 and TRBJ1-4): DGGITQSPKYLFRKEGQNVTLSCEQNLNHDAMYWYRQDPGQGLRLIYYSQIVNDFQKGDIAEGYSVSREKKESFPLTVTSAQKNPTAFYLCASEGGANEKLFFGSGTQLSVL.

The chain couples TRBV27 to TRBJ1-1, with 10 bases that match TRBD1. Germline V gene data show CDR1 as MNHEY and CDR2 as SMNVEV (reference sequence). The V and J ends lost 5 bases and 5 bases, in that order; junction bases with no gene match: 8. The CDR3 spans 15 residues. CDR3 in amino acids: CASSRRQGAETEAFF. CDR3 bases: TGTGCCAGCAGTCGAAGACAGGGGGCCGAGACTGAAGCTTTCTTT.

In DNA, the CDR3 is TGTGCCAGCTCACCACGGACAGGCAGGGGCCTTACAAATTCACCCCTCCACTTT. Translating it yields CASSPRTGRGLTNSPLHF. The chain employs TRBV18 and TRBJ1-6, with 7 bases aligning to TRBD1. This CDR3 spans 18 amino acids. V lost 1 base and J lost 7; bases outside the gene matches: 13. The germline V gene has CDR1 KGHSH and CDR2 LQKENI. Filled out from reference TRBV18 and TRBJ1-6, the complete variable domain reads NAGVMQNPRHLVRRRGQEARLRCSPMKGHSHVYWYRQLPEEGLKFMVYLQKENIIDESGMPKERFSAEFPKEGPSILRIQQVVRGDSAAYFCASSPRTGRGLTNSPLHFGNGTRLTVT.